This T cell receptor beta chain was identified in a study of molecular identifiers for immune sequencing clone quantification. TCR libraries were built in bulk with a published protocol and specific TCR primers. TCRdb re-called the PCR reads through MiXCR, storing one row per CDR3 protein. The sample shows some 590,000 distinct CDR3 sequences, roughly 23% of them seen only once. This clonotype was counted many times. Trimming cost V 4 bases and J 4 bases, with 12 bases left between them. The CDR3 has 14 residues. Germline V gene sequence: CDR1 SGHVS, CDR2 FNYEAQ. The receptor was derived from a human donor in good health. Some libraries in this study had Jurkat cell RNA spiked in. Sequenced sample: naive CD8+ T cells from blood, with Jurkat cell RNA spiked in. As for subset: FACS-sorted CD8+CD4-CCR7+CD45RA+ naive T cells. J is TRBJ2-3 and V is TRBV7-6; D is perhaps TRBD1 (6 bases). The CDR3 here is CASSWTALADTQYF. The CDR3 DNA follows: TGTGCCAGCAGCTGGACAGCCCTGGCAGATACGCAGTATTTT.